This entry lists 23 T cell receptor beta chains sequenced from one sample in a study of regulatory T cells in long-lasting Graves disease. Through Arm-PCR of CDR3 regions and iRepertoire HTBI primers, TCR beta libraries were built. TCRdb ran MiXCR on the multiplex PCR reads and lists one entry per CDR3 protein. Of 450,000 or so distinct CDR3 sequences listed, about 22% are singletons. Noted time point: persistent/refractory GD, antithyroid drugs over 5 years with positive TRAb. Preparation of the TCR library used RNA extracted from PBMCs. The starting material was peripheral blood mononuclear cells (PBMCs), obtained when the disease was refractory, from a patient treated with antithyroid drugs. These receptors were collected from a female donor with Graves disease.

A note on this clonotype: A much larger clone sits a single nucleotide away, making a read error possible. This chain's CDR3 is CASSPSGTEQETQYF. For the CDR3, the DNA is TGTGCCAGCAGCCCGTCAGGGACAGAACAAGAGACCCAGTACTTC. The chain carries TRBV7-2 and TRBJ2-5; 7 bases line up with TRBD1. The CDR3 loop spans 15 amino acids. V lost 5 bases to trimming and J lost 2 bases; unmatched junction nucleotides: 8. Germline V lookup: CDR1 SGHTA, CDR2 FQGNSA.

V usage is TRBV7-9 and J usage is TRBJ2-1; TRBD2 matches 12 bases. The CDR3 runs 17 residues. J lost 8 bases, V lost 3 bases, and 11 bases had no gene match. The germline V gene encodes CDR1 SEHNR and CDR2 FQNEAQ (reference sequence). In DNA form, the CDR3 reads TGTGCCAGCAGCTTTAAGACTAGCGGGAGCGTTGACGATGAGCAGTTCTTC. Encoded protein: CASSFKTSGSVDDEQFF.

The chain combines TRBV28 with TRBJ2-7; D gene unclear. V was trimmed by 11 bases and J by 0 bases, leaving 17 bases between them. There are 14 residues in the CDR3. In germline, CDR1 is MDHEN, CDR2 SYDVKM. CDR3 nucleotides: TGTGCCGGCACCCCTAGTTACAACTCCTACGAGCAGTACTTC. This sequence encodes CAGTPSYNSYEQYF.

In the case of this clonotype: A much larger clone differs by one base, so this may be a read error. This chain links TRBV6-2 or TRBV6-3 with TRBJ1-6; possible D gene TRBD1, 5 bases. The CDR3 runs 15 residues. The germline V gene encodes CDR1 MNHEY and CDR2 SVGEGT. CDR3 in DNA: TGTGCCAGCACTCGGGACCCCTCCCATAATTCACCCCTCCACTTT. Translation: CASTRDPSHNSPLHF.

The sample holds many counts of this clonotype. The chain recombines TRBV2 with TRBJ1-2, with TRBD1 identical over 9 bases. Germline values: CDR1 SNHLY, CDR2 FYNNEI. This CDR3 comprises 14 residues. Trimming at V came to 7 bases and at J to 7 bases, leaving 10 bases not matched to a gene. The CDR3 sequence: CASNILPGQGGYTF. The DNA of the CDR3 is TGTGCCAGCAACATATTGCCGGGACAGGGTGGCTACACCTTC. Based on the CDR3 plus reference TRBV2 and TRBJ1-2, the full variable domain is EPEVTQTPSHQVTQMGQEVILRCVPISNHLYFYWYRQILGQKVEFLVSFYNNEISEKSEIFDDQFSVERPDGSNFTLKIRSTKLEDSAMYFCASNILPGQGGYTFGSGTRLTVV.

This clonotype was recorded a few times. This chain connects TRBV19 to TRBJ2-5; D may match TRBD1 or TRBD2 (5 bases each). The germline CDR1 and CDR2 sequences are LNHDA and SQIVND (reference sequence). CDR3 length: 13 amino acids. Between the trimmed V and J ends, which lost 5 bases and 9 bases, there was a span of 16 bases. CDR3 bases: TGTGCCAGTAGTGCGTCCGGGGCTGAGGCCCAGTACTTC. It translates to CASSASGAEAQYF. Full variable domain (remainder filled in from reference TRBV19 and TRBJ2-5): DGGITQSPKYLFRKEGQNVTLSCEQNLNHDAMYWYRQDPGQGLRLIYYSQIVNDFQKGDIAEGYSVSREKKESFPLTVTSAQKNPTAFYLCASSASGAEAQYFGPGTRLLVL.

This clonotype showed up just a few times. The chain links TRBV5-1 to TRBJ1-6, with D unresolved. V was pared by 4 bases and J by 3 bases, with 14 bases between. This CDR3 comprises 16 residues. Germline loops: CDR1 SGHRS, CDR2 YFSETQ. The CDR3 DNA is TGCGCCAGCAGCCCCATCGGACCGGTCTATAATTCACCCCTCCACTTT. This codes for CASSPIGPVYNSPLHF.

This clonotype was found once. CDR3 nucleotide sequence: TGTGCCAGCATCCAACCGCGGACAGGGATTGATGGCTACACCTTC. Its translation is CASIQPRTGIDGYTF. The genes are TRBV7-2 and TRBJ1-2; 8 bases line up with TRBD1. Germline values: CDR1 SGHTA, CDR2 FQGNSA. Unmatched junction bases numbered 13, after V lost 7 bases and J lost 6 bases. The CDR3 length is 15 residues.

The chain employs TRBV19 and TRBJ1-2; TRBD1 agrees at 7 bases. This CDR3 has 16 residues. Germline lookup yields CDR1 LNHDA and CDR2 SQIVND (reference sequence). J was trimmed by 0 bases and V by 3 bases; bases with no gene match: 7. The CDR3 protein is CASSILTGVANYGYTF. The CDR3 DNA is TGTGCCAGTAGTATCCTCACAGGGGTAGCTAACTATGGCTACACCTTC.

The V call is TRBV7-2, the J call TRBJ2-3; 9 bases align to TRBD2. V was clipped by 2 bases and J by 4 bases; unmatched bases: 7. Germline V lookup: CDR1 SGHTA, CDR2 FQGNSA. There are 16 residues in the CDR3. The CDR3 region has the DNA TGTGCCAGCAGCTTACTCGGCGGGGGGGCATCAGATACGCAGTATTTT. As protein: CASSLLGGGASDTQYF. Full variable domain (rest looked up from reference TRBV7-2 and TRBJ2-3): GAGVSQSPSNKVTEKGKDVELRCDPISGHTALYWYRQSLGQGLEFLIYFQGNSAPDKSGLPSDRFSAERTGGSVSTLTIQRTQQEDSAVYLCASSLLGGGASDTQYFGPGTRLTVL.

This clonotype was counted between two and nine times. The J gene is TRBJ2-1, the V gene TRBV12-3 or TRBV12-4, with D unresolved. The CDR3 runs 10 residues. Trimming cost V 8 bases and J 7 bases, with 6 bases left between them. The CDR3 region has the DNA TGTGCCAGCGGGGAAAATGAGCAGTTCTTC. It encodes CASGENEQFF.

The sample holds a few counts of this clonotype. V gene TRBV7-2 combines with J gene TRBJ2-7; D is undetermined. CDR1 and CDR2 from the germline V gene are SGHTA and FQGNSA. Trimming stripped 5 bases from V and 3 bases from J, with 23 bases between. The length of the CDR3 is 17 residues. The CDR3 region has the DNA TGTGCCAGCAGCCTAACCGGCCCCGGGCTTATGCGCTACGAGCAGTACTTC. Its protein product is CASSLTGPGLMRYEQYF.

Only a few counts were recorded for this clonotype. The chain's CDR3 is CSARDDPRDNTYEQYF. DNA for the CDR3: TGCAGTGCTAGAGACGACCCCCGGGACAATACCTACGAGCAGTACTTC. This chain joins TRBV20-1 and TRBJ2-7, with D perhaps matching TRBD1 (6 bases). The CDR3 consists of 16 residues. Germline CDR1 reads DFQATT; CDR2 reads SNEGSKA (reference sequence). V was trimmed by 0 bases and J by 2 bases, leaving 17 bases between them.

This sequence joins TRBV6-2 or TRBV6-3 and TRBJ1-5, with D possibly matching TRBD1 (5 bases). This CDR3 contains 17 residues. Trimming pared 2 bases from V and 0 bases from J, leaving 14 bases between. CDR1 and CDR2 from the germline V gene are MNHEY and SVGEGT. For the CDR3, the DNA is TGTGCCAGCAGTTACCTGATTGGGGGACTTAGCAATCAGCCCCAGCATTTT. This gives the protein CASSYLIGGLSNQPQHF.

The table lists this clonotype with a few counts. V usage is TRBV5-1 and J usage is TRBJ2-2, with 9 bases that match TRBD1. Per germline, CDR1 SGHRS and CDR2 YFSETQ. This CDR3 has 16 amino acids. Trimming took 1 base from V and 8 from J; bases not matched to a gene: 9. CDR3 nucleotide sequence: TGCGCCAGCAGCTTGATGGGACAGGGTATACGAGGGGAGCTGTTTTTT. It specifies CASSLMGQGIRGELFF.

This clonotype appeared a few times. The chain employs TRBV6-9 and TRBJ1-1, with TRBD1 as a possible D gene (5 bases). V was cut by 3 bases and J by 7 bases, with 9 bases left in between. CDR3 length equals 12 residues. In germline, CDR1 is MNHGY, CDR2 SVAAGI. The CDR3 nucleotides are TGTGCCAGCAGTTACGGGGACGGTGAAGCTTTCTTT. Protein product: CASSYGDGEAFF.

V and J are TRBV7-2 and TRBJ1-5; D is unclear. CDR3 length: 17 residues. CDR1 is SGHTA and CDR2 is FQGNSA in the germline V gene. The ends were cut back, 6 bases at V and 1 base at J, with 19 bases in the middle. CDR3 nucleotide sequence: TGTGCCAGCAGTCTTGGGGTAGGGATTCGAAGCAATCAGCCCCAGCATTTT. Translated: CASSLGVGIRSNQPQHF.

This clonotype was found a few times. V and J are TRBV4-1 and TRBJ1-2; D is unresolved. This CDR3 has 13 residues. Germline lookup yields CDR1 MGHRA and CDR2 YSYEKL. V was cut by 1 base and J by 7 bases, with 10 bases left in between. This CDR3 reads CASSQVRRVGYTF. CDR3 bases: TGCGCCAGCAGCCAAGTAAGGAGGGTTGGCTACACCTTC.

CDR3 residues: CASSPNKGANTEAFF. The CDR3 bases are TGTGCCAGCTCACCGAATAAGGGGGCGAACACTGAAGCTTTCTTT. V usage is TRBV18 and J usage is TRBJ1-1; 7 bases match TRBD1. The CDR3 loop spans 15 amino acids. Germline CDR1 and CDR2: KGHSH and LQKENI. J lost 1 base, V lost 3 bases, and 5 bases had no gene match.

This clonotype was observed a few times. The chain couples TRBV28 to TRBJ1-1; D not certain. The V end lost 8 bases, the J end lost 4 bases, and 2 bases lay between the germline ends. This CDR3 is 9 amino acids long. Germline V gene lookup returns CDR1 MDHEN and CDR2 SYDVKM. CDR3 sequence (DNA): TGTGCCAGCGCCACTGAAGCTTTCTTT. Its protein product is CASATEAFF.

The chain couples TRBV19 to TRBJ2-3, with D unresolved. V dropped 0 bases and J dropped 10 bases, with 14 bases sitting between them. Per germline, CDR1 LNHDA and CDR2 SQIVND (reference sequence). CDR3 length: 14 residues. This CDR3 reads CASSIEEGYSAQYF. The CDR3 DNA is TGTGCCAGTAGTATAGAAGAAGGCTACTCGGCGCAGTATTTT. Based on the CDR3 plus reference TRBV19 and TRBJ2-3, the full variable domain is DGGITQSPKYLFRKEGQNVTLSCEQNLNHDAMYWYRQDPGQGLRLIYYSQIVNDFQKGDIAEGYSVSREKKESFPLTVTSAQKNPTAFYLCASSIEEGYSAQYFGPGTRLTVL.

This clonotype has a count of ten or more. The chain couples TRBV20-1 to TRBJ1-2, with 7 bases lining up with TRBD1. Germline assignment: CDR1 DFQATT and CDR2 SNEGSKA (reference sequence). This CDR3 region has 13 residues. J lost 7 bases, V lost 5 bases, and 10 bases had no gene match. The CDR3 DNA follows: TGCAGTGCTGACAGACAGGGAGGTCGTGGCTACACCTTC. It specifies CSADRQGGRGYTF.

This clonotype was recorded many times. V usage is TRBV28 and J usage is TRBJ1-2, with D unclear. The CDR3 has 13 amino acids. V lost 6 bases and J lost 3, with 11 bases in between. Germline V CDR1 and CDR2: MDHEN, SYDVKM. CDR3 in DNA: TGTGCCAGCAGCGAATCTCTTCACTATGGCTACACCTTC. Residues: CASSESLHYGYTF.